The clone carrying this TCR beta chain has only one observation. What it binds is unknown. This sample's RNA came from whole unsorted tissue. The sample originates from a study of tumor and adjacent non-tumor tissue in lung cancer. Study outcomes and limitations: Normal lung showed higher cumulative top 100 clone frequency than tumor. Higher tumor TCR diversity was associated with shorter survival.

Trimming pared 2 bases from V and 3 bases from J, leaving 10 bases between. This CDR3 spans 15 amino acids. CDR1 and CDR2 from the germline V gene are LGHNA and YSLEER. TCRbeta libraries were built with three rounds of nested PCR, modified from ARM-PCR. TCRdb recomputed calls from the multiplex PCR reads with MiXCR, one row per CDR3 protein. Found here are under 250,000 distinct CDR3 sequences, 71% of them singletons; the top ten hold almost 25%. The gene calls are TRBV4-3 and TRBJ2-2; the D is unclear. Material: lung tumor tissue. This receptor was obtained from a man aged 55 to 70 with non-small cell lung cancer. In DNA form, the CDR3 reads TGCGCCAGCAGCCAACAACTAACGGACACCGGGGAGCTGTTTTTT. It encodes CASSQQLTDTGELFF.